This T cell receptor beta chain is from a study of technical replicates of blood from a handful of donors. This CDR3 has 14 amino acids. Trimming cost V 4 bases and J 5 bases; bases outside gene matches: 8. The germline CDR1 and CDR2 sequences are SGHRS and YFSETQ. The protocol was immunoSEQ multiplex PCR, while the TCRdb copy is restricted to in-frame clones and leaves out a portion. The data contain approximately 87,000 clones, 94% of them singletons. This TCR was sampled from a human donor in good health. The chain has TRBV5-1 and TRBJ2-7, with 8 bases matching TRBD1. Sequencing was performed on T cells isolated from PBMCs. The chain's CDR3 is CASSPWTGNDEQYF. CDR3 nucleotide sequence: TGCGCCAGCAGCCCTTGGACAGGGAACGACGAGCAGTACTTC.